The T cell receptor beta chain under discussion was sequenced for a study of PD-1 blockade in classical Hodgkin lymphoma (dated by TCRdb to the early 2020s). About the study as a whole: Nivolumab dosing was 3 mg/kg intravenously every 2 weeks, continuing until either disease progression or unacceptable toxicity. To define a peripheral blood immune signature of response to PD-1 blockade in classical Hodgkin lymphoma, the study combined TCR beta sequencing with CyTOF.

A remark on this clone: Its antigen specificity is not known. Per-nucleotide qualities are absent, and no much larger clonotype sits a single base away.

Findings and caveats that apply to the study as a whole: Trial patients with a complete response had baseline diversity similar to that of newly diagnosed patients, while partial responders and progressors had significantly lower diversity. By C4D1, a significant rise was seen in CD4+ TCR diversity but not in CD8+ TCR diversity (p=0.0027 vs p=0.16), and the rise was most apparent among complete responders (p=0.02). Baseline TCR diversity was reported as lower in newly diagnosed patients than in healthy donors, and lower still in relapsed/refractory patients. Patients starting nivolumab less than 1 year after ASCT had lower diversity and were excluded from later analyses to avoid confounding by immune reconstitution. The study was limited to a single clinical trial cohort, and causes of repertoire differences, possibly disease activity or prior therapy, remained undefined.

Genomic DNA was extracted with the Qiagen DNeasy kit from unsorted PBMCs and from negatively selected CD4+ and CD8+ fractions. TCR beta CDR3 regions were amplified by immunoSEQ multiplex PCR using primers annealing to V and J segments. A synthetic immune receptor repertoire was used to minimize amplification bias, and remaining bias was computationally removed after sequencing. Processing in the source paper ran as follows. Custom Python scripts were used to quantify repertoire diversity as the Shannon entropy index. Unsorted, CD4+ and CD8+ repertoires were analyzed separately, except for combined analyses in which CD4+ and CD8+ sequences were merged in silico. Clonal expansion was defined as at least a 2-fold frequency increase after treatment relative to C1D1, with a pseudocount of 0.5 for undetected baseline clones. Clones with 0 or 1 copy at C1D1 were classified as singleton clones, and clones with 2 or more copies were classified as non-singleton clones. Clones expanded in unsorted samples were labelled as CD4+, CD8+ or unknown by matching protein sequences in sorted samples from the same patient. Wilcoxon tests were applied to paired samples to test diversity changes from C1D1 to C4D1. The clones in this table, taken by TCRdb from immuneACCESS, are in-frame only. Not every clone is retained; where verified, under half of the shortfall comes from an unresolved V gene, and the cause of the rest is unknown. That table furnishes V, J and clone size, whereas the DNA furnished D and trimming. In all, the sample holds tens of thousands of clones, and approximately 79% of those were seen once. The ten largest clones take up approximately 3% of the sample.

The CDR3 holds 15 amino acids from the cysteine to the phenylalanine. This entry keeps only the CDR3 DNA: 45 bases, framed from base 1. Unmatched junction bases come to 4, with V trimmed by 2 bases and J by 6 bases. CDR1 and CDR2 are drawn from the germline V gene: MNHEY, SVGAGI. The time point label of this sample denotes: cycle 4 day 1 (C4D1), after less than 7 weeks of nivolumab. Every trial patient had relapsed after autologous stem cell transplantation, and cohorts A, B and C differed in prior brentuximab vedotin exposure. Using a Miltenyi CD4+ T cell isolation kit, CD4+ T cells were purified from thawed PBMCs through magnetic negative selection. A total of 50 to 70 patients with relapsed/refractory classical Hodgkin lymphoma made up the trial cohort, and each patient's best overall response was complete response, partial response or progressive disease. In the multi-cohort phase II CheckMate 205 trial, trial patients received single-agent nivolumab. An independent review committee assessed best overall response using the 2007 International Working Group response criteria. PBMCs from the trial were collected at three points: immediately before nivolumab initiation (C1D1), and during therapy at cycle 2 day 1 and cycle 4 day 1. Peripheral blood was collected in 8 mL Vacutainer Cell Preparation Tubes, from which PBMCs were isolated by centrifugation and then cryopreserved. Purified CD4+ and CD8+ fractions were prepared only for cases with an additional available PBMC sample. Magnetically labelled cells were removed on LS columns in a quadroMACS separator, and the flow-through was retained as the purified fraction.

The rearrangement combines TRBV6-5 with TRBJ1-2; 12 middle bases align to TRBD1. The source material was CD4+ T cells from blood, sampled before the fourth cycle of nivolumab. The receptor comes from a human donor with classical Hodgkin lymphoma. Read as DNA, the sequence is TGTGCCAGCAGTTACGTCGGGACAGGGGGCCATGGCTACACCTTC. This encodes CASSYVGTGGHGYTF.